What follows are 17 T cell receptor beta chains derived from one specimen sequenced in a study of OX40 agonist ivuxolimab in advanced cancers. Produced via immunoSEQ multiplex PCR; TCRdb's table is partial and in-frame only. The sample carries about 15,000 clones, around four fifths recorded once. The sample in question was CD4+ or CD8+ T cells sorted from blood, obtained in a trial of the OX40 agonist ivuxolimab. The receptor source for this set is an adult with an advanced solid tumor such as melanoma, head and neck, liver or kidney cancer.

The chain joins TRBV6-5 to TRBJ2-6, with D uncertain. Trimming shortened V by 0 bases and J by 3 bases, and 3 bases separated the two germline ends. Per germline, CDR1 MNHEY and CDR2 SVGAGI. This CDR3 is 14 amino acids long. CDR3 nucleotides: TGTGCCAGCAGTTACTCAGGTGGGGCCAACGTCCTGACTTTC. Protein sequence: CASSYSGGANVLTF.

The chain's CDR3 is CASSEETSGANTQYF. CDR3 coding DNA: TGTGCCAGCAGTGAAGAGACTAGCGGCGCGAATACGCAGTATTTT. V and J are TRBV6-1 and TRBJ2-3; 9 bases agree with TRBD2. The V segment lost 1 base and the J segment 7 bases; nucleotides outside the gene matches: 6. CDR1 and CDR2 (germline): MNHNS, SASEGT. This CDR3 has 15 residues.

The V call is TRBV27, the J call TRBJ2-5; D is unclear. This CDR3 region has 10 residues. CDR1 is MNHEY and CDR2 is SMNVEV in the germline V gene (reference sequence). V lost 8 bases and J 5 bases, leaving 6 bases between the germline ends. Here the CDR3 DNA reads TGTGCCAGCGGGTGGGAGACCCAGTACTTC. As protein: CASGWETQYF.

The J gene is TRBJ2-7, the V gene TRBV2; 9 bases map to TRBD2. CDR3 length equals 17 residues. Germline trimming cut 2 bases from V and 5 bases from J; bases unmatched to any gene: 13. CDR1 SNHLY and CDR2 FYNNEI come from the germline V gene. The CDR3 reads CASSESFSSGTRNEQYF. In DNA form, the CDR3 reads TGTGCCAGCAGTGAATCCTTCTCTAGCGGGACTCGGAACGAGCAGTACTTC. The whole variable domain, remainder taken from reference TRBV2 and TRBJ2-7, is EPEVTQTPSHQVTQMGQEVILRCVPISNHLYFYWYRQILGQKVEFLVSFYNNEISEKSEIFDDQFSVERPDGSNFTLKIRSTKLEDSAMYFCASSESFSSGTRNEQYFGPGTRLTVT.

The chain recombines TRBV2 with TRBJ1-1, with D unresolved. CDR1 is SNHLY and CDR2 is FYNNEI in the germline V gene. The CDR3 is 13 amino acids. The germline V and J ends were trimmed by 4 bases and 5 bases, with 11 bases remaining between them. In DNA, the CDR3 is TGTGCCAGCAGTGCTACCAGGTTGACTGAAGCTTTCTTT. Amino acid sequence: CASSATRLTEAFF.

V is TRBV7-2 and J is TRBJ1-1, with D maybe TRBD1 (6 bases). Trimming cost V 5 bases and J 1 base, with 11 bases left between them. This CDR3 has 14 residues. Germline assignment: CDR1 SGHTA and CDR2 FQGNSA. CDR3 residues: CASSLAGQNTEAFF. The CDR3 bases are TGTGCCAGCAGCCTCGCGGGACAGAACACTGAAGCTTTCTTT.

The CDR3 here is CASSPTLAEDYEQYF. The DNA of the CDR3 is TGTGCCAGCAGCCCCACCCTAGCGGAGGACTACGAGCAGTACTTC. V and J are TRBV11-2 and TRBJ2-7; 7 bases fit TRBD2. CDR3 length: 15 amino acids. CDR1 is SGHAT, CDR2 FQNNGV, per germline. V lost 5 bases to trimming and J lost 3 bases; unmatched junction nucleotides: 10.

CDR3 nucleotide sequence: TGTGCCTGGAGTTTAGGACAGGCGAGGCAGCCCCAGCATTTT. It specifies CAWSLGQARQPQHF. This rearrangement joins TRBV30 to TRBJ1-5; 7 bases are shared with TRBD1. Germline V gene data show CDR1 as GTSNPN and CDR2 as SVGIG (reference sequence). The length of the CDR3 is 14 residues. Trimming removed 2 bases from V and 7 bases from J; junction bases left unmatched: 8.

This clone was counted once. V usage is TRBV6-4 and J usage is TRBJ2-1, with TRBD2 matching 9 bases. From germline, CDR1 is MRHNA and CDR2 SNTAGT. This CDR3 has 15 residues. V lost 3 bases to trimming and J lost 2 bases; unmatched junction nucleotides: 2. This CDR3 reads CASSESSGTYNEQFF. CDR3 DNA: TGTGCCAGCAGTGAATCTAGCGGGACCTACAATGAGCAGTTCTTC.

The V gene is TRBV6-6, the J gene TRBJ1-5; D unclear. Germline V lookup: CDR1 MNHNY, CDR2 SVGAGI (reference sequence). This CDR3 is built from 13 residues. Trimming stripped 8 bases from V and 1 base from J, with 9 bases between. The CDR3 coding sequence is TGTGCCAGCTGGGGAGGAAGCAATCAGCCCCAGCATTTT. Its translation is CASWGGSNQPQHF.

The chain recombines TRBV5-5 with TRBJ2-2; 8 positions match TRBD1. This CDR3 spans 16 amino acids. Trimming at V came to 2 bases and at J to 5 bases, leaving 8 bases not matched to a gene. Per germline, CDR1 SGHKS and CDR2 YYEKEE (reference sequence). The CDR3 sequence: CASSFSQRQGTGELFF. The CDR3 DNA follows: TGTGCCAGCAGCTTCAGCCAGAGACAGGGGACCGGGGAGCTGTTTTTT.

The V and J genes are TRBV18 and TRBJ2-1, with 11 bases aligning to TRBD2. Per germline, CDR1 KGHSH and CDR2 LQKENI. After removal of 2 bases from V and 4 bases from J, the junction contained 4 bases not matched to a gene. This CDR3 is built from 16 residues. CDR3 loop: CASSPRGTSGYNEQFF. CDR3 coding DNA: TGTGCCAGCTCACCAAGGGGGACTAGCGGTTACAATGAGCAGTTCTTC.

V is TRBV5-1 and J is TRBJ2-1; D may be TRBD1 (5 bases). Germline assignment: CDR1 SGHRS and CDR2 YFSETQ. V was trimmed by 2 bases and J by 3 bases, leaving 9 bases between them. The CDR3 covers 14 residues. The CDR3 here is CASSFPDSYNEQFF. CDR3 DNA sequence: TGCGCCAGCAGCTTTCCAGACAGCTACAATGAGCAGTTCTTC.

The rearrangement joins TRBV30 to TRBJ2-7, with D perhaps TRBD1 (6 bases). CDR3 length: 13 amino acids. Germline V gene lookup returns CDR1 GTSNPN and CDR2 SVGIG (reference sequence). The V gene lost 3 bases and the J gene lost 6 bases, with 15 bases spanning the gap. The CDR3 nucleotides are TGTGCCTGGAGAGACAGGACCCGGCGCGAGCAGTACTTC. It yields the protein CAWRDRTRREQYF. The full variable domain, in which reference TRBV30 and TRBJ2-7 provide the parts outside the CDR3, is SQTIHQWPATLVQPVGSPLSLECTVEGTSNPNLYWYRQAAGRGLQLLFYSVGIGQISSEVPQNLSASRPQDRQFILSSKKLLLSDSGFYLCAWRDRTRREQYFGPGTRLTVT.

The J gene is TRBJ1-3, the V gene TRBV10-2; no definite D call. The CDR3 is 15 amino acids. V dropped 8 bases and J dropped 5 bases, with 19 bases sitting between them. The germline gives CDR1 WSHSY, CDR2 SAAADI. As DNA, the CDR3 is TGCGCCAGCCAAGCTACTACCAGCTTGAGAAACACCATATATTTT. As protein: CASQATTSLRNTIYF.

CDR3 amino acids: CASASIGSSYNEQFF. In DNA form, the CDR3 reads TGTGCTAGTGCCTCCATAGGGAGCTCCTACAATGAGCAGTTCTTC. The genes are TRBV12-5 and TRBJ2-1, with TRBD2 as a possible D gene (5 bases). The germline V gene has CDR1 LGHNT and CDR2 FRNRAP. The germline V and J ends were trimmed by 7 bases and 0 bases, with 13 bases remaining between them. This CDR3 has 15 amino acids.

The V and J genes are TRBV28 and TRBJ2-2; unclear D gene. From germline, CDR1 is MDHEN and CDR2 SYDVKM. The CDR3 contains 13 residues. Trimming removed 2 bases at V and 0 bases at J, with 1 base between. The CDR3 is CASSLTNTGELFF. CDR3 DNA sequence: TGTGCCAGCAGTTTAACGAACACCGGGGAGCTGTTTTTT. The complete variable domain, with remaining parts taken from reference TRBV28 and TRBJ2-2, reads DVKVTQSSRYLVKRTGEKVFLECVQDMDHENMFWYRQDPGLGLRLIYFSYDVKMKEKGDIPEGYSVSREKKERFSLILESASTNQTSMYLCASSLTNTGELFFGEGSRLTVL.